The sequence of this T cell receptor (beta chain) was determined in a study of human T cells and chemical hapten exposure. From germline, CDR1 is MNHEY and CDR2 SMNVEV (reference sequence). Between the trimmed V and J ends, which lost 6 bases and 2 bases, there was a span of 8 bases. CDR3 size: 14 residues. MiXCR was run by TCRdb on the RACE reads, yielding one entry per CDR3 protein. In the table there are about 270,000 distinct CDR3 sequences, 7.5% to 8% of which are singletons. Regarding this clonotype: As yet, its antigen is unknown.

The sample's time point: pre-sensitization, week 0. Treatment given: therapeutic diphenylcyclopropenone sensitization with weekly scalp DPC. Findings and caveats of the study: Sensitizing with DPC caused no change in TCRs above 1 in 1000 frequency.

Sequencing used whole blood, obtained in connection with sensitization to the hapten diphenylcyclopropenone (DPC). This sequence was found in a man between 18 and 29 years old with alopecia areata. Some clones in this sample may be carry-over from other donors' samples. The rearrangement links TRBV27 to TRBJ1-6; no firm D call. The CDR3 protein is CASSPLAYNSPLHF. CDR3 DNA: TGTGCCAGCAGCCCGTTGGCCTATAATTCACCCCTCCACTTT.